The 25 T cell receptor beta chains listed next were all sequenced from one sample in a study of cytomegalovirus exposure and HLA in healthy donors. The PCR employed 60 Vbeta primers together with 13 Jbeta primers. Clones were sequenced by immunoSEQ multiplex PCR, and TCRdb holds only the in-frame ones, with some missing. Found here are tens of thousands of clones, around 92% of them singletons; the top ten hold 1.5%. Sequenced input: PBMCs. These receptors were obtained from a man aged 30-40 years in good health and CMV-seropositive.

The J gene is TRBJ2-7, the V gene TRBV9; 9 nucleotides agree with TRBD2. CDR1 and CDR2 (germline): SGDLS, YYNGEE. The CDR3 contains 16 residues. V gave up 4 bases and J gave up 5 bases; unmatched junction bases: 13. CDR3 protein: CASSLSGSPLLNEQYF. CDR3 in DNA: TGTGCCAGCAGCCTTAGCGGGAGCCCCCTACTAAACGAGCAGTACTTC.

On this clone itself: Germline and junction disagree at one end, which may indicate a read error. Other DNA variants within this sample encode the same CDR3. The chain links TRBV13 to TRBJ2-3; TRBD1 aligns across 9 bases. The CDR3 extends over 15 amino acids. The germline V gene has CDR1 PRHDT and CDR2 FYEKMQ (reference sequence). The CDR3 DNA reads TGTGCCAGCAGGGCAACAGGGGGCATAACAGACACGCAGTATTTT. This gives the protein CASRATGGITDTQYF.

The chain has TRBV7-3 and TRBJ1-1; 8 positions agree with TRBD1. V lost 5 bases and J lost 4; bases outside the gene matches: 6. The germline V gene has CDR1 SGHTA and CDR2 FQGTGA. The CDR3 extends over 14 amino acids. In DNA, the CDR3 is TGTGCCAGCAGCCAACGGACAGGGAGCACTGAAGCTTTCTTT. Translation: CASSQRTGSTEAFF.

The chain recombines TRBV27 with TRBJ2-2; D not certain. Germline CDR1 is MNHEY and CDR2 is SMNVEV (reference sequence). The CDR3 extends over 12 amino acids. V lost 2 bases and J lost 7, with 5 bases in between. In DNA, the CDR3 is TGTGCCAGCAGTTTAACGGTCGGGGAGCTGTTTTTT. Its protein is CASSLTVGELFF.

The V call is TRBV6-5, the J call TRBJ2-5, with D unresolved. The CDR3 is 15 residues long. Trimming removed 0 bases at V and 5 bases at J, with 13 bases between. CDR1 and CDR2 (germline): MNHEY, SVGAGI. This chain's CDR3 is CASSYSSSAPETQYF. The CDR3 DNA reads as TGTGCCAGCAGTTACTCGTCCAGCGCCCCGGAGACCCAGTACTTC.

V usage is TRBV28 and J usage is TRBJ1-1; perhaps TRBD1 as D (6 bases). The CDR3 runs 16 residues. The germline V gene encodes CDR1 MDHEN and CDR2 SYDVKM. Between the trimmed V and J ends, which lost 7 bases and 7 bases, there was a span of 25 bases. The CDR3, as DNA: TGTGCCAGCAAAGCCCCAGGGGTGGGTATTAGGGGTGAAGCTTTCTTT. It is translated as CASKAPGVGIRGEAFF.

The rearrangement links TRBV7-2 to TRBJ2-7, with TRBD1 identical over 8 bases. This CDR3 has 15 amino acids. Germline V CDR1 and CDR2: SGHTA, FQGNSA. V dropped 5 bases and J dropped 6; count of bases not matched to a gene: 12. The CDR3 DNA reads TGTGCCAGCAGCCCACACGGGCAGGGGGCGTTCGAGCAGTACTTC. Translated: CASSPHGQGAFEQYF. The whole variable domain, filled in from reference TRBV7-2 and TRBJ2-7, reads GAGVSQSPSNKVTEKGKDVELRCDPISGHTALYWYRQSLGQGLEFLIYFQGNSAPDKSGLPSDRFSAERTGGSVSTLTIQRTQQEDSAVYLCASSPHGQGAFEQYFGPGTRLTVT.

The V and J genes are TRBV5-6 and TRBJ2-5, with TRBD1 identical over 7 bases. V lost 3 bases and J lost 7; bases outside the gene matches: 6. Germline lookup yields CDR1 SGHDT and CDR2 YYEEEE. The CDR3 is 13 residues long. This CDR3 is CASSSPTGRTQYF. The DNA for the CDR3 is TGTGCCAGCAGCTCTCCGACAGGGCGGACCCAGTACTTC.

This chain uses TRBV18 with TRBJ1-6; TRBD1 aligns across 9 bases. CDR3 length: 15 amino acids. V was pared by 3 bases and J by 5 bases, with 2 bases of the junction left unmatched. The V gene's germline CDR1 is KGHSH and CDR2 LQKENI. CDR3 sequence reads: CASSPGQGHNSPLHF. The CDR3 DNA follows: TGTGCCAGCTCACCGGGACAGGGACATAATTCACCCCTCCACTTT.

The chain links TRBV7-9 to TRBJ2-2; weak D call: TRBD1 (5 bases). Germline assignment: CDR1 SEHNR and CDR2 FQNEAQ (reference sequence). The CDR3 contains 16 residues. V dropped 2 bases and J dropped 2 bases, with 12 bases sitting between them. CDR3 region: CASSLFETVNTGELFF. CDR3 nucleotide sequence: TGTGCCAGCAGCTTATTCGAGACAGTAAACACCGGGGAGCTGTTTTTT.

V is TRBV11-3 and J is TRBJ2-5; 7 positions match TRBD1. This CDR3 is 15 amino acids long. Germline CDR1 reads SGHNT; CDR2 reads YENEEA. Trimming cost V 0 bases and J 5 bases; bases outside gene matches: 6. Here the CDR3 reads CASSLEGQFGETQYF. The CDR3 region has the DNA TGTGCCAGCAGCTTAGAGGGACAGTTTGGGGAGACCCAGTACTTC. The full variable domain, rest sourced from reference TRBV11-3 and TRBJ2-5, is EAGVVQSPRYKIIEKKQPVAFWCNPISGHNTLYWYLQNLGQGPELLIRYENEEAVDDSQLPKDRFSAERLKGVDSTLKIQPAELGDSAVYLCASSLEGQFGETQYFGPGTRLLVL.

V and J are TRBV5-1 and TRBJ1-1; the match to TRBD1 covers 8 bases. In germline, CDR1 is SGHRS, CDR2 YFSETQ. The J segment lost 1 base and the V segment lost 3 bases, leaving 8 bases of the junction unmatched. The length of the CDR3 is 16 residues. CDR3 sequence (DNA): TGCGCCAGCAGCTCTGGACAGGGCGGAAGGAACACTGAAGCTTTCTTT. Translated: CASSSGQGGRNTEAFF.

The count of this clone is one. The V gene is TRBV6-6, the J gene TRBJ1-2, with 9 bases that match TRBD1. In germline, CDR1 is MNHNY, CDR2 SVGAGI (reference sequence). The CDR3 runs 15 residues. Trimming took 6 bases from V and 0 from J; bases not matched to a gene: 5. CDR3 region: CASRPGQGSNYGYTF. The CDR3 nucleotides read TGTGCCAGCAGACCCGGACAGGGGTCTAACTATGGCTACACCTTC.

This chain joins TRBV30 and TRBJ1-1, with D tentatively TRBD1 (6 bases). Germline loops: CDR1 GTSNPN, CDR2 SVGIG (reference sequence). V dropped 2 bases and J dropped 3 bases, with 13 bases sitting between them. The CDR3 is made up of 14 amino acids. For the CDR3, the DNA is TGTGCCTGGAGTCTAACAGGGTGGTACACTGAAGCTTTCTTT. It specifies CAWSLTGWYTEAFF.

The V call is TRBV6-5, the J call TRBJ1-3; 9 bases line up with TRBD1. Germline loops: CDR1 MNHEY, CDR2 SVGAGI. The CDR3 extends over 15 amino acids. V trimming: 6 bases; J trimming: 5 bases; junction bases outside the gene matches: 8. CDR3 amino acids: CASRSLGQGRNTIYF. Written as DNA, the CDR3 is TGTGCCAGCAGGAGCTTGGGACAGGGAAGAAACACCATATATTTT.

The chain combines TRBV20-1 with TRBJ2-5, with unresolved D. CDR1 and CDR2 from the germline V gene are DFQATT and SNEGSKA (reference sequence). This CDR3 has 11 amino acids. Trimming took 2 bases from V and 4 from J, leaving 5 bases between them. The CDR3 bases are TGCAGTGCTAGAACCGGAGAGACCCAGTACTTC. This gives the protein CSARTGETQYF.

The J gene is TRBJ1-4, the V gene TRBV5-1; 9 positions agree with TRBD1. Trimming cost V 0 bases and J 3 bases; bases outside gene matches: 3. The CDR3 has 16 residues. Germline CDR1 reads SGHRS; CDR2 reads YFSETQ. CDR3 sequence reads: CASSLGRQGANEKLFF. The CDR3 DNA sequence: TGCGCCAGCAGCTTGGGCCGACAGGGGGCTAATGAAAAACTGTTTTTT. The full variable domain, with the rest looked up from reference TRBV5-1 and TRBJ1-4, is KAGVTQTPRYLIKTRGQQVTLSCSPISGHRSVSWYQQTPGQGLQFLFEYFSETQRNKGNFPGRFSGRQFSNSRSEMNVSTLELGDSALYLCASSLGRQGANEKLFFGSGTQLSVL.

The V call is TRBV6-6, the J call TRBJ2-5; TRBD1 agrees at 12 bases. Germline assignment: CDR1 MNHNY and CDR2 SVGAGI (reference sequence). The CDR3 covers 14 residues. The ends lost 6 bases at V and 3 bases at J; junction bases unmatched: 2. The DNA of the CDR3 is TGTGCCAGCAGGGGACAGGGGGCGGAAGAGACCCAGTACTTC. This gives the protein CASRGQGAEETQYF.

The V and J genes are TRBV6-5 and TRBJ1-1, with D hard to call. Germline V gives CDR1 MNHEY, CDR2 SVGAGI. Between the trimmed V and J ends, which lost 5 bases and 1 base, there was a span of 8 bases. The CDR3 is 13 amino acids. The CDR3 loop is CASSRRGNTEAFF. In nucleotides, the CDR3 is TGTGCCAGCAGTCGTCGGGGGAACACTGAAGCTTTCTTT.

This chain uses TRBV27 with TRBJ2-3; tentatively, D is TRBD1 (5 bases). V was trimmed by 4 bases and J by 2 bases, leaving 16 bases between them. This CDR3 region has 16 residues. The V gene's germline CDR1 is MNHEY and CDR2 SMNVEV (reference sequence). The CDR3 reads CASSSGKGKATDTQYF. CDR3 nucleotide sequence: TGTGCCAGCAGTTCGGGTAAGGGGAAGGCCACAGATACGCAGTATTTT.

The V and J genes are TRBV5-1 and TRBJ2-2; D remains ambiguous. Per the germline V gene, CDR1 is SGHRS and CDR2 is YFSETQ. V lost 0 bases, J lost 0 bases, and 9 bases lay in between. CDR3 length: 16 residues. The DNA of the CDR3 is TGCGCCAGCAGCTTGGAAGTGACACCGAACACCGGGGAGCTGTTTTTT. It is translated as CASSLEVTPNTGELFF. Full variable domain (remainder filled in from reference TRBV5-1 and TRBJ2-2): KAGVTQTPRYLIKTRGQQVTLSCSPISGHRSVSWYQQTPGQGLQFLFEYFSETQRNKGNFPGRFSGRQFSNSRSEMNVSTLELGDSALYLCASSLEVTPNTGELFFGEGSRLTVL.

The J gene is TRBJ2-7, the V gene TRBV12-5; TRBD1 matches 11 bases. Germline V gene data show CDR1 as LGHNT and CDR2 as FRNRAP. The V segment lost 2 bases and the J segment 3 bases; nucleotides outside the gene matches: 9. The CDR3 spans 17 residues. The CDR3 loop reads CASGLTLPGQGDYEQYF. The CDR3 coding sequence is TGTGCTAGTGGTTTGACGCTTCCGGGACAGGGGGACTACGAGCAGTACTTC.

The gene calls are TRBV5-1 and TRBJ2-7; D may be TRBD1 (5 bases). This CDR3 has 13 residues. Germline V lookup: CDR1 SGHRS, CDR2 YFSETQ. Between the trimmed V and J ends, which lost 2 bases and 0 bases, there was a span of 6 bases. Here the CDR3 DNA reads TGCGCCAGCAGCTTTGGGGCCTCCTACGAGCAGTACTTC. Amino acid sequence: CASSFGASYEQYF.

The chain couples TRBV18 to TRBJ1-5; D is possibly TRBD1 (5 bases). V lost 2 bases and J lost 2, with 10 bases in between. The CDR3 is 15 residues long. The germline gives CDR1 KGHSH, CDR2 LQKENI. The CDR3 DNA follows: TGTGCCAGCTCACCAAATACAGGTGGCAATCAGCCCCAGCATTTT. Amino acids: CASSPNTGGNQPQHF.

V gene TRBV25-1 combines with J gene TRBJ2-2; 8 bases align to TRBD2. Germline CDR1 and CDR2: MGHDK and SYGVNS. The CDR3 is 15 residues long. Trimming removed 5 bases from V and 7 bases from J; junction bases left unmatched: 9. This CDR3 is CASSWREALIGELFF. The CDR3 DNA reads TGTGCCAGCAGTTGGCGGGAGGCCCTTATCGGGGAGCTGTTTTTT.